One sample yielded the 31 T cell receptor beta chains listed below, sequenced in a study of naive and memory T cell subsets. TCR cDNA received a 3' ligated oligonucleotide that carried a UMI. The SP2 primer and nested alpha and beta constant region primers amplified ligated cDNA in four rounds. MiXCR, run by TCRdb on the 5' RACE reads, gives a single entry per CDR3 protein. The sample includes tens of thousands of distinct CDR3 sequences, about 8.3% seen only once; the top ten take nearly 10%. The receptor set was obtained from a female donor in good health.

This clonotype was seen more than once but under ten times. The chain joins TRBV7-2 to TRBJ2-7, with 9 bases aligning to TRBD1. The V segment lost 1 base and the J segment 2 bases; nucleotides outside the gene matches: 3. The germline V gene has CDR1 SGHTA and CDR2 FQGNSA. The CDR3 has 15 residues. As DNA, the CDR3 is TGTGCCAGCAGCTTAGTGGGGACAGGGCCCTACGAGCAGTACTTC. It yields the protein CASSLVGTGPYEQYF.

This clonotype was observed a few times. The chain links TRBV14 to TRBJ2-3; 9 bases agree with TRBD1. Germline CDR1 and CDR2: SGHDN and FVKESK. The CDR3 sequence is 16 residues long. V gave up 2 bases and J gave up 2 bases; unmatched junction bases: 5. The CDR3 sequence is CASSQRDRVLTDTQYF. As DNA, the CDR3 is TGTGCCAGCAGCCAACGGGACAGGGTGCTCACAGATACGCAGTATTTT.

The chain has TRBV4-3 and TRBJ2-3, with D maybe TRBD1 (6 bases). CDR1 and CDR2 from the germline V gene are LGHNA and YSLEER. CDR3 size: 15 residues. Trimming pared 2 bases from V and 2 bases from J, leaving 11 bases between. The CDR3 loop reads CASSQQGLDTDTQYF. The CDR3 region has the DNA TGCGCCAGCAGCCAACAGGGGTTGGACACAGATACGCAGTATTTT.

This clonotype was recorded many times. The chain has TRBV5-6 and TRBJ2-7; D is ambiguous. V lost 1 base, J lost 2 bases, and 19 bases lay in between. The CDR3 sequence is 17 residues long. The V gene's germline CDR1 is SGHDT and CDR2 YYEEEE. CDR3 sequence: CASSLSTSLGITYEQYF. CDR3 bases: TGTGCCAGCAGCTTGTCAACATCCCTGGGTATAACCTACGAGCAGTACTTC.

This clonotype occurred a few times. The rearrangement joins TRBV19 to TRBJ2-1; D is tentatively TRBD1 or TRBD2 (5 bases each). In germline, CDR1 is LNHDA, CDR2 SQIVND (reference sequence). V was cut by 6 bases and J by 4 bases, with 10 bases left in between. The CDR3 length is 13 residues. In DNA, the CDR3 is TGTGCCAGTAGCAGGGACGTATACAATGAGCAGTTCTTC. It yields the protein CASSRDVYNEQFF.

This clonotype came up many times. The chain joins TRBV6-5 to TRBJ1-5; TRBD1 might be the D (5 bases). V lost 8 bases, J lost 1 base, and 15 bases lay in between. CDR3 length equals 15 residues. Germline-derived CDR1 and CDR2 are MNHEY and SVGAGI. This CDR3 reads CASARGKGSNQPQHF. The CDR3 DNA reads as TGTGCCAGCGCCCGGGGCAAGGGGAGCAATCAGCCCCAGCATTTT.

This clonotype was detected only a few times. The CDR3 loop is CSVEGTAYEAFF. The CDR3 DNA sequence: TGCAGCGTTGAAGGGACAGCGTATGAAGCTTTCTTT. The chain is built from TRBV29-1 and TRBJ1-1; D may be TRBD1 (6 bases). Deletions cut 1 base from V and 7 bases from J, with 10 bases between. Germline-derived CDR1 and CDR2 are SQVTM and ANQGSEA. The CDR3 is made up of 12 amino acids.

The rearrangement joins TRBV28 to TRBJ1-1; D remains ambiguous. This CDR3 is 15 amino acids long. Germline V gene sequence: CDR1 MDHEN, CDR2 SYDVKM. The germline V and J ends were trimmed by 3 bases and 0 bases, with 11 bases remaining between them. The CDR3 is CASSFRRSLNTEAFF. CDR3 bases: TGTGCCAGCAGTTTTCGGCGGTCCTTGAACACTGAAGCTTTCTTT.

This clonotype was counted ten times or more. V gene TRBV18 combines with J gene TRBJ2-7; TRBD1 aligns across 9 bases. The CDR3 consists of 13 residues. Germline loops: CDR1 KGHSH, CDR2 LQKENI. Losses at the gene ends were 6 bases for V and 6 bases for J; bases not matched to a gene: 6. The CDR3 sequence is CASSETQGAEQYF. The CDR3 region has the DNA TGTGCCAGCTCCGAAACACAGGGGGCCGAGCAGTACTTC.

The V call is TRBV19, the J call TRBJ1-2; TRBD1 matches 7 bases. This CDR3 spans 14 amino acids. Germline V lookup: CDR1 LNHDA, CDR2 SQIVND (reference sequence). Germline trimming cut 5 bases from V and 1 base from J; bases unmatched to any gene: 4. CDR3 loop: CASSAGQYNYGYTF. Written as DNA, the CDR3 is TGTGCCAGTAGTGCGGGACAGTATAACTATGGCTACACCTTC. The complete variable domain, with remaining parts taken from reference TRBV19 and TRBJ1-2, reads DGGITQSPKYLFRKEGQNVTLSCEQNLNHDAMYWYRQDPGQGLRLIYYSQIVNDFQKGDIAEGYSVSREKKESFPLTVTSAQKNPTAFYLCASSAGQYNYGYTFGSGTRLTVV.

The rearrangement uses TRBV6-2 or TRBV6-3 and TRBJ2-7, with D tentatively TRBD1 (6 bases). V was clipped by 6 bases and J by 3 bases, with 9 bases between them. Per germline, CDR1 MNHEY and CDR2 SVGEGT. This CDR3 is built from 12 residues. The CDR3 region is CASRQDSYEQYF. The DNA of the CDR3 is TGTGCCAGCAGACAGGACAGCTACGAGCAGTACTTC.

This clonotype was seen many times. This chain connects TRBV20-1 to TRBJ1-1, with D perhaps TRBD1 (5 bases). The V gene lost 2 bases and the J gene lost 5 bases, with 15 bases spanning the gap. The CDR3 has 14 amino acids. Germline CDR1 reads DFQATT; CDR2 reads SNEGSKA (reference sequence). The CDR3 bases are TGCAGTGCTAGATACGGGCAGGGAGTTACTGAAGCTTTCTTT. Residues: CSARYGQGVTEAFF.

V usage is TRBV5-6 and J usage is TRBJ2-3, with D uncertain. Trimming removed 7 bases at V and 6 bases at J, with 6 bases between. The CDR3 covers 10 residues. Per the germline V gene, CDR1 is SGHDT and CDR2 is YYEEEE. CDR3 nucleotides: TGTGCCAGCTCCGGGGATACGCAGTATTTT. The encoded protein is CASSGDTQYF.

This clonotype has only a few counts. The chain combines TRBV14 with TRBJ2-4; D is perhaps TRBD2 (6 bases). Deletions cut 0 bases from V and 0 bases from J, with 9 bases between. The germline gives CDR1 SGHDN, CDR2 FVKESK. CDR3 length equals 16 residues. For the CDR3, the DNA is TGTGCCAGCAGCCAAGAAGTGGGGGGAGCCAAAAACATTCAGTACTTC. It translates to CASSQEVGGAKNIQYF.

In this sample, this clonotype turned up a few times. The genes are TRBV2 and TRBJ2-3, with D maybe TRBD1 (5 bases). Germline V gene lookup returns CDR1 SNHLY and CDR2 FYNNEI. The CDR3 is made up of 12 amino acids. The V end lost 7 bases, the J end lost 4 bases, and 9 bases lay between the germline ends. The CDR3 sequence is CASTLQADTQYF. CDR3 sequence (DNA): TGTGCCAGCACCCTACAGGCAGATACGCAGTATTTT.

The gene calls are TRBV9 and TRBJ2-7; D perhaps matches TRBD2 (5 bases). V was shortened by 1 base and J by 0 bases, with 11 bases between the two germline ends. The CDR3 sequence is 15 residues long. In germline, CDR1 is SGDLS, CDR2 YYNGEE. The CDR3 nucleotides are TGTGCCAGCAGCGTAACCGGAGGCAGCTCCTACGAGCAGTACTTC. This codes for CASSVTGGSSYEQYF.

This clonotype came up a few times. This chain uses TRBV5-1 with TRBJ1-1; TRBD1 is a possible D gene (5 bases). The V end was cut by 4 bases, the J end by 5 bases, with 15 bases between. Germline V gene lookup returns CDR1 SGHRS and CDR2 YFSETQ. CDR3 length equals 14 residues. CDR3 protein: CASSPGSWGTEAFF. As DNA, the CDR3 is TGCGCCAGCAGCCCGGGTTCGTGGGGGACTGAAGCTTTCTTT.

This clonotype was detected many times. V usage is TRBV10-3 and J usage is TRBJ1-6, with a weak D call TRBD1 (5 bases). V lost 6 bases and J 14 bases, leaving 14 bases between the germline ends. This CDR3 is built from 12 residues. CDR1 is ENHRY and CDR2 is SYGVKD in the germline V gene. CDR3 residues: CAISLAGRTLHF. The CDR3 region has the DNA TGTGCCATCAGCCTAGCGGGGCGCACCCTCCACTTT.

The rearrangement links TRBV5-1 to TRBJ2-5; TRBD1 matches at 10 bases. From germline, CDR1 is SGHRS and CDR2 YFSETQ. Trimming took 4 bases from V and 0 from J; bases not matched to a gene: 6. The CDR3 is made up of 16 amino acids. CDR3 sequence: CASSPGQGENQETQYF. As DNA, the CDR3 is TGCGCCAGCAGCCCCGGACAGGGGGAAAACCAAGAGACCCAGTACTTC. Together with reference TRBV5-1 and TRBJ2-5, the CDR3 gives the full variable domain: KAGVTQTPRYLIKTRGQQVTLSCSPISGHRSVSWYQQTPGQGLQFLFEYFSETQRNKGNFPGRFSGRQFSNSRSEMNVSTLELGDSALYLCASSPGQGENQETQYFGPGTRLLVL.

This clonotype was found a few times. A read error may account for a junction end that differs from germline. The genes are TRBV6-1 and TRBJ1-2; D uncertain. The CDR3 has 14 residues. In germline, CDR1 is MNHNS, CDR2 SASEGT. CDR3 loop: CASGRYAANYGDTF. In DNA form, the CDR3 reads TGTGCCAGCGGCCGTTACGCTGCGAACTATGGCGACACCTTC.

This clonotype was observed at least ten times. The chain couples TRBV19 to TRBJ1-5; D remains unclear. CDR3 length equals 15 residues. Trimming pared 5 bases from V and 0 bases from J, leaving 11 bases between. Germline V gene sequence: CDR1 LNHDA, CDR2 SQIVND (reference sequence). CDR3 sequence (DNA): TGTGCCAGTAGTCCCGGGCAGTTTAGCAATCAGCCCCAGCATTTT. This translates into CASSPGQFSNQPQHF. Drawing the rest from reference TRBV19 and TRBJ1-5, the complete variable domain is DGGITQSPKYLFRKEGQNVTLSCEQNLNHDAMYWYRQDPGQGLRLIYYSQIVNDFQKGDIAEGYSVSREKKESFPLTVTSAQKNPTAFYLCASSPGQFSNQPQHFGDGTRLSIL.

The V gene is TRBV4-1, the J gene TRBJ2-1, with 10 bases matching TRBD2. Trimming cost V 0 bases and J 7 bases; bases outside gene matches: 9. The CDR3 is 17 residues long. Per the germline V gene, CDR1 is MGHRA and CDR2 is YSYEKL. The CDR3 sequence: CASSQESQAGGRNEQFF. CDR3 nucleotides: TGCGCCAGCAGCCAAGAATCACAAGCGGGGGGGCGGAATGAGCAGTTCTTC.

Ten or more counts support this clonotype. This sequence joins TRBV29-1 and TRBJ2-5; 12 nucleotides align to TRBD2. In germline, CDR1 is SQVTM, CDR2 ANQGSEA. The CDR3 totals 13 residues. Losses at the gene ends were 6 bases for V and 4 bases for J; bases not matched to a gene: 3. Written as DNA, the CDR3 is TGCAGCGTGGTGACTAGCGGGGGAGAGACCCAGTACTTC. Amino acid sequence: CSVVTSGGETQYF.

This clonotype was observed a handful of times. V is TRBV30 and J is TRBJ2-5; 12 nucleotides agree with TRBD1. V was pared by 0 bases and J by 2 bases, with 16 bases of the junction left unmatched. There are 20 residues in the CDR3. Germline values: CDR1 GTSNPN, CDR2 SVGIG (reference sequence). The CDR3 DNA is TGTGCCTGGAGTGTTGCGCCCGGGACAGGGGGCCGAGGGGTGCAAGAGACCCAGTACTTC. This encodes CAWSVAPGTGGRGVQETQYF.

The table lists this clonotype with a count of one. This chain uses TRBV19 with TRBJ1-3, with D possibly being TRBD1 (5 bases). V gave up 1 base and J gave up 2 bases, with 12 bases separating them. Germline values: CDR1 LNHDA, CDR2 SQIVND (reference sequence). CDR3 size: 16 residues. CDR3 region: CASSIVLTEAGNTIYF. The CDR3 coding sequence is TGTGCCAGTAGTATAGTCCTGACAGAAGCTGGAAACACCATATATTTT.

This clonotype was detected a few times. CDR3 DNA sequence: TGTGCCAGCAGCTCCCGGGTCGGGTATGGCTACACCTTC. This codes for CASSSRVGYGYTF. The chain employs TRBV6-6 and TRBJ1-2; D is ambiguous. The CDR3 sequence is 13 residues long. Trimming stripped 6 bases from V and 5 bases from J, with 13 bases between. The V gene's germline CDR1 is MNHNY and CDR2 SVGAGI (reference sequence).

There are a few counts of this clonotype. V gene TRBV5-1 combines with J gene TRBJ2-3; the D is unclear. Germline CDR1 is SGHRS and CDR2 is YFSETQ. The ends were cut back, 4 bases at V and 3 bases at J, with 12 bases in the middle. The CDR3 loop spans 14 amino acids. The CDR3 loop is CASSLFESTDTQYF. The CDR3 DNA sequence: TGCGCCAGCAGCCTATTCGAGTCAACAGATACGCAGTATTTT.

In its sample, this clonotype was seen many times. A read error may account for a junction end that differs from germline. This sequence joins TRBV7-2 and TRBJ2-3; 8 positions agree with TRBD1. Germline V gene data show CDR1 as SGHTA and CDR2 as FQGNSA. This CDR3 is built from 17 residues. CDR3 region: CASSWTGKLARTDTQYF. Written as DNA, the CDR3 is TGCGCCAGCAGCTGGACAGGGAAGTTAGCCCGCACAGATACGCAGTATTTT. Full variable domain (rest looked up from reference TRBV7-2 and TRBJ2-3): GAGVSQSPSNKVTEKGKDVELRCDPISGHTALYWYRQSLGQGLEFLIYFQGNSAPDKSGLPSDRFSAERTGGSVSTLTIQRTQQEDSAVYLCASSWTGKLARTDTQYFGPGTRLTVL.

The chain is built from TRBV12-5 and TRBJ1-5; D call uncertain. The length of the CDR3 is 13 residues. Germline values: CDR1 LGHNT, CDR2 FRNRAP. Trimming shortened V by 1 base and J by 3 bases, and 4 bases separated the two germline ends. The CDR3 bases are TGTGCTAGTGGTTTGGGACACAATCAGCCCCAGCATTTT. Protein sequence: CASGLGHNQPQHF.

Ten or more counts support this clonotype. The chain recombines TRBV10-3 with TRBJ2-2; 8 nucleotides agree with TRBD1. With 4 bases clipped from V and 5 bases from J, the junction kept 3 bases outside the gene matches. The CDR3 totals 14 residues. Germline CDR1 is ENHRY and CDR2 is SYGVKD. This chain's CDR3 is CAISGTGGTGELFF. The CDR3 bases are TGTGCCATCAGTGGTACAGGGGGAACCGGGGAGCTGTTTTTT.

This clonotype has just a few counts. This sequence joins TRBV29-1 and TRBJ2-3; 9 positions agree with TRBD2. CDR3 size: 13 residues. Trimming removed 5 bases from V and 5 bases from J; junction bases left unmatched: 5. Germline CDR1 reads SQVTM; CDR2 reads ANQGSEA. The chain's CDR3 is CSVYGLAQDTQYF. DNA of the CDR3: TGCAGCGTTTATGGACTAGCGCAAGATACGCAGTATTTT.